These T cell receptor beta chains were read from a single sample in a study of T-cell reconstitution after alpha-beta-depleted transplantation in children. Via MiXCR, TCRdb re-called the PCR reads, giving one row per CDR3 protein. The table has fewer than 350,000 distinct CDR3 sequences, roughly 7.8% seen once. Here the sequenced sample was peripheral blood, taken 360 days after TCRalphabeta/CD19-depleted stem cell transplant. The origin of the receptors is a female patient aged 2-9 years who had a stem cell transplant for Fanconi anemia, so the T cells may come from the graft donor. CDR3s include the opening cysteine and the closing phenylalanine or tryptophan. The D gene is left open where the match is weak. The size of a clone is reported for some rows only, either as once, few or many, or as a class for expanded clones.

clone_size | d_call | cdr3_length | j_call | v_call | cdr3_aa | cdr3_nt
many | TRBD1 | 16 | TRBJ1-6 | TRBV28 | CASRSPSGTGNSPLHF | TGTGCCAGCAGGTCCCCCTCCGGGACAGGGAATTCACCCCTCCACTTT
many | TRBD1 | 13 | TRBJ1-2 | TRBV7-8 | CASSETGERGYTF | TGTGCCAGCAGCGAGACAGGGGAGCGTGGCTACACCTTC
many | . | 14 | TRBJ2-3 | TRBV15 | CATSRDRSADTQYF | TGTGCCACCAGCAGAGATCGATCCGCGGATACGCAGTATTTT
many | . | 13 | TRBJ2-1 | TRBV6-5 | CASSYGRANEQFF | TGTGCCAGCAGTTACGGACGCGCCAATGAGCAGTTCTTC
many | . | 16 | TRBJ1-1 | TRBV5-1 | CASRRAAGRGNTEAFF | TGCGCCAGCAGGCGTGCCGCGGGGCGGGGGAACACTGAAGCTTTCTTT
many | TRBD2 | 15 | TRBJ2-5 | TRBV20-1 | CSASVPAGIQETQYF | TGCAGTGCTAGTGTTCCAGCGGGGATACAAGAGACCCAGTACTTC
few | . | 17 | TRBJ2-2 | TRBV7-3 | CASSLTAGLFPPGELFF | TGTGCCAGCAGCTTAACAGCCGGTCTTTTTCCCCCCGGGGAGCTGTTTTTT
many | TRBD2 | 18 | TRBJ2-6 | TRBV15 | CATTSIAGLFPGANVLTF | TGTGCCACCACCTCTATAGCGGGACTATTTCCTGGGGCCAACGTCCTGACTTTC
many | . | 13 | TRBJ2-3 | TRBV2 | CATDGSTTDTQYF | TGTGCCACCGATGGAAGTACCACAGATACGCAGTATTTT
many | TRBD2 | 17 | TRBJ2-3 | TRBV6-1 | CASSPPPGAGGPDTQYF | TGTGCCAGCAGCCCACCCCCGGGAGCGGGGGGGCCAGATACGCAGTATTTT
many | . | 15 | TRBJ2-1 | TRBV4-2 | CASSQDWLGPNEQFF | TGTGCCAGCAGCCAGGATTGGCTGGGACCCAATGAGCAGTTCTTC
few | TRBD1 | 15 | TRBJ2-2 | TRBV25-1 | CASSELGQPTGELFF | TGTGCCAGCAGTGAATTGGGACAGCCCACCGGGGAGCTGTTTTTT
few | . | 13 | TRBJ1-3 | TRBV5-1 | CASSLGSGNTIYF | TGCGCCAGCAGCTTGGGATCAGGAAACACCATATATTTT
few | TRBD2 | 17 | TRBJ2-5 | TRBV4-3 | CASSQEPAGGLQETQYF | TGCGCCAGCAGCCAAGAGCCAGCGGGGGGGTTACAAGAGACCCAGTACTTC
few | TRBD1 | 15 | TRBJ1-4 | TRBV6-1 | CASMTGASEGEKLFF | TGTGCCAGCATGACAGGGGCGTCGGAAGGTGAAAAACTGTTTTTT
. | . | 13 | TRBJ1-3 | TRBV10-3 | CAVGMISGNTIYF | TGTGCCGTGGGCATGATATCTGGAAACACCATATATTTT
many | TRBD1 | 15 | TRBJ2-2 | TRBV10-3 | CAISEGRGQIGELFF | TGTGCCATCAGTGAGGGCAGGGGGCAGATCGGGGAGCTGTTTTTT
many | . | 15 | TRBJ1-2 | TRBV12-3/TRBV12-4 | CASSLREGTNYGYTF | TGTGCCAGCAGTTTGCGTGAGGGCACCAACTATGGCTACACCTTC
. | TRBD2 | 17 | TRBJ2-1 | TRBV7-6 | CASSLRTSSSSYNEQFF | TGTGCCAGCAGCCTGAGGACTAGCAGCAGCTCCTACAATGAGCAGTTCTTC
many | . | 14 | TRBJ1-1 | TRBV5-1 | CASSLALTPTEAFF | TGCGCCAGCAGCTTGGCCTTGACACCCACTGAAGCTTTCTTT
. | TRBD2 | 15 | TRBJ2-3 | TRBV20-1 | CCARTDSGNTDTQYF | TGCTGTGCTAGGACGGATAGCGGGAACACAGATACGCAGTATTTT
. | . | 12 | TRBJ1-1 | TRBV7-2 | CASSFIRAEAFF | TGTGCCAGCAGCTTTATTCGGGCTGAAGCTTTCTTT
many | . | 11 | TRBJ2-7 | TRBV7-2 | CASSFSYEQYF | TGTGCCAGCAGCTTCTCCTACGAGCAGTACTTC
few | . | 15 | TRBJ2-7 | TRBV4-3 | CASSQDEGPGGEQYF | TGCGCCAGCAGCCAAGATGAGGGTCCCGGGGGCGAGCAGTACTTC
many | . | 17 | TRBJ2-2 | TRBV9 | CASSVAVVGAGTGELFF | TGTGCCAGCAGCGTAGCGGTCGTGGGGGCGGGCACCGGGGAGCTGTTTTTT
many | . | 17 | TRBJ2-5 | TRBV7-9 | CASSPLLMTSLGETQYF | TGTGCCAGCAGCCCCTTATTGATGACAAGTCTGGGAGAGACCCAGTACTTC
many | TRBD2 | 16 | TRBJ2-1 | TRBV5-5 | CASIQLVGGEYNEQFF | TGTGCCAGCATCCAGTTAGTCGGGGGGGAATACAATGAGCAGTTCTTC
many | . | 10 | TRBJ2-3 | TRBV2 | CASTRDTQYF | TGTGCCAGCACCCGGGATACGCAGTATTTT
few | TRBD2 | 15 | TRBJ2-5 | TRBV9 | CASSVDSGIQETQYF | TGTGCCAGCAGCGTAGACAGCGGGATACAAGAGACCCAGTACTTC
many | . | 13 | TRBJ2-7 | TRBV24-1 | CATSSTASYEQYF | TGTGCCACCAGTTCTACAGCTTCCTACGAGCAGTACTTC